This T cell receptor (beta chain) was identified in a study of T-cell reconstitution after alpha-beta-depleted transplantation in children. The authors prepared the TCRbeta library with unique molecular identifiers. Each CDR3 protein gets one entry after TCRdb re-called the PCR reads with MiXCR. The repertoire holds hundreds of thousands of distinct CDR3 sequences, with 13% as singletons. This clonotype occurred once. Looked up from germline, CDR1 is MNHEY and CDR2 is SVGAGI. This CDR3 spans 15 amino acids. V lost 0 bases to trimming and J lost 5 bases, with 13 bases between them. The input for sequencing was PBMCs, taken from the stem cell graft. The receptor was isolated from a human donor who donated a stem cell graft to a child with Fanconi anemia. The chain employs TRBV6-5 and TRBJ1-1; D may be TRBD1 (5 bases). The CDR3 spells CASSYSEGWGTEAFF. CDR3 DNA: TGTGCCAGCAGTTACTCGGAGGGGTGGGGAACTGAAGCTTTCTTT.